Listed here are 7 T cell receptor beta chains from one sample, sequenced in a study of cytomegalovirus exposure and HLA in healthy donors. Both 60 Vbeta primers and 13 Jbeta primers went into the PCR. The protocol was immunoSEQ multiplex PCR, while the TCRdb copy is restricted to in-frame clones and leaves out a portion. Here the sample spans 85,000 to 120,000 clones, roughly 74% being singletons. The specimen sequenced was PBMCs. The receptors were gathered from a man aged 40-49 years in good health and CMV-seronegative.

A few counts support this clone. The chain joins TRBV6-1 to TRBJ2-7; 8 bases line up with TRBD1. V lost 1 base, J lost 0 bases, and 5 bases stayed unmatched. Looked up from germline, CDR1 is MNHNS and CDR2 is SASEGT. The CDR3 spans 16 residues. CDR3 residues: CASSEEEGQGSYEQYF. The CDR3 region has the DNA TGTGCCAGCAGTGAAGAAGAAGGACAGGGCTCCTACGAGCAGTACTTC.

This clone was seen a handful of times. CDR3 residues: CASSQGGGGNTEAFF. The CDR3 DNA is TGCGCCAGCAGCCAAGGGGGAGGGGGGAACACTGAAGCTTTCTTT. The chain recombines TRBV4-1 with TRBJ1-1, with D perhaps matching TRBD1 (6 bases). This CDR3 spans 15 amino acids. Germline loops: CDR1 MGHRA, CDR2 YSYEKL. The ends were cut back, 1 base at V and 1 base at J, with 10 bases in the middle.

This clone has more than one count but fewer than ten. The genes are TRBV2 and TRBJ1-5; D might be TRBD1 (5 bases). The CDR3 runs 15 residues. Trimming took 6 bases from V and 6 from J, leaving 18 bases between them. Germline-derived CDR1 and CDR2 are SNHLY and FYNNEI. The CDR3: CASSWGEGDGQPQHF. The CDR3 nucleotides are TGTGCCAGCAGCTGGGGGGAAGGGGACGGTCAGCCCCAGCATTTT.

The chain is built from TRBV7-9 and TRBJ2-2; 8 bases fit TRBD1. Germline CDR1 is SEHNR and CDR2 is FQNEAQ (reference sequence). Trimming took 6 bases from V and 4 from J; bases not matched to a gene: 7. The CDR3 runs 15 residues. DNA for the CDR3: TGTGCCAGCAGACCGGACAGGGTCCTCACCGGGGAGCTGTTTTTT. It is translated as CASRPDRVLTGELFF.

Only one count was recorded for this clone. The chain recombines TRBV7-2 with TRBJ2-5; TRBD1 is a possible D gene (5 bases). Germline values: CDR1 SGHTA, CDR2 FQGNSA. With 0 bases removed from V and 5 bases from J, the gap between germline ends came to 10 bases. The CDR3 covers 14 residues. For the CDR3, the DNA is TGTGCCAGCAGCTTAGCGGGGCCGGGTGAGACCCAGTACTTC. Protein: CASSLAGPGETQYF. Variable domain in full (rest from reference TRBV7-2 and TRBJ2-5): GAGVSQSPSNKVTEKGKDVELRCDPISGHTALYWYRQSLGQGLEFLIYFQGNSAPDKSGLPSDRFSAERTGGSVSTLTIQRTQQEDSAVYLCASSLAGPGETQYFGPGTRLLVL.

CDR3 protein: CASSRFGQGKGSNQPQHF. CDR3 nucleotides: TGTGCCAGCAGTCGGTTTGGACAGGGCAAGGGCAGCAATCAGCCCCAGCATTTT. The V gene is TRBV2, the J gene TRBJ1-5; 8 bases line up with TRBD1. Germline loops: CDR1 SNHLY, CDR2 FYNNEI. This CDR3 is 18 amino acids long. J was trimmed by 1 base and V by 5 bases; bases with no gene match: 13.

This clone was observed once. The CDR3, as DNA: TGTGCCAGCAGCGCCTTTAGTGGTAATGAAAAACTGTTTTTT. The encoded protein is CASSAFSGNEKLFF. The J gene is TRBJ1-4, the V gene TRBV11-2; no definite D call. V lost 5 bases to trimming and J lost 4 bases, with 11 bases between them. CDR3 length: 14 residues. CDR1 and CDR2 (germline): SGHAT, FQNNGV. Filled out from reference TRBV11-2 and TRBJ1-4, the complete variable domain reads EAGVAQSPRYKIIEKRQSVAFWCNPISGHATLYWYQQILGQGPKLLIQFQNNGVVDDSQLPKDRFSAERLKGVDSTLKIQPAKLEDSAVYLCASSAFSGNEKLFFGSGTQLSVL.